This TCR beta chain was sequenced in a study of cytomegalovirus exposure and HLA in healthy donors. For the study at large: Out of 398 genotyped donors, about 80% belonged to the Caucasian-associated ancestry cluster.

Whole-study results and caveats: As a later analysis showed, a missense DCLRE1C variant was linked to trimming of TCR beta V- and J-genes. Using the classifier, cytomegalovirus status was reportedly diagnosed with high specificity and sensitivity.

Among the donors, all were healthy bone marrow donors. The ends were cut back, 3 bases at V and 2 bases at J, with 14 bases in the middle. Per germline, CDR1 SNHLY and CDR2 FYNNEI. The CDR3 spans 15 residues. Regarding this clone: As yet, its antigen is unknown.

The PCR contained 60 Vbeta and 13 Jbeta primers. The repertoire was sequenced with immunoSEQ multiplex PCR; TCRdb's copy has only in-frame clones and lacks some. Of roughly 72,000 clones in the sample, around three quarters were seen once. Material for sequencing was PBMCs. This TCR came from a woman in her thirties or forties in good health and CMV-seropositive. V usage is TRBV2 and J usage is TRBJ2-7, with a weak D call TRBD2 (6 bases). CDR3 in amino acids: CASSDRGTATYEQYF. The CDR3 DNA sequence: TGTGCCAGCAGTGATCGCGGGACGGCTACCTACGAGCAGTACTTC.